This T cell receptor beta chain was sequenced in a study of blood T cell repertoires in COVID-19. The V segment lost 2 bases and the J segment 6 bases; nucleotides outside the gene matches: 5. The CDR3 is made up of 15 amino acids. Germline CDR1 reads MNHNS; CDR2 reads SASEGT. The count of this clone is one. Generated by immunoSEQ multiplex PCR, the TCRdb table keeps only in-frame clones and is missing some. The sample consists of 65,000 to 90,000 clones, roughly 87% of them appearing once. The receptor's source is a woman aged 18-29 years with acute or convalescent COVID-19. What was sequenced was peripheral blood. The chain combines TRBV6-1 with TRBJ2-2, with 8 bases matching TRBD2. In DNA, the CDR3 is TGTGCCAGCAGTGAAATGGGACTAGTACCCGGGGAGCTGTTTTTT. Its protein product is CASSEMGLVPGELFF.